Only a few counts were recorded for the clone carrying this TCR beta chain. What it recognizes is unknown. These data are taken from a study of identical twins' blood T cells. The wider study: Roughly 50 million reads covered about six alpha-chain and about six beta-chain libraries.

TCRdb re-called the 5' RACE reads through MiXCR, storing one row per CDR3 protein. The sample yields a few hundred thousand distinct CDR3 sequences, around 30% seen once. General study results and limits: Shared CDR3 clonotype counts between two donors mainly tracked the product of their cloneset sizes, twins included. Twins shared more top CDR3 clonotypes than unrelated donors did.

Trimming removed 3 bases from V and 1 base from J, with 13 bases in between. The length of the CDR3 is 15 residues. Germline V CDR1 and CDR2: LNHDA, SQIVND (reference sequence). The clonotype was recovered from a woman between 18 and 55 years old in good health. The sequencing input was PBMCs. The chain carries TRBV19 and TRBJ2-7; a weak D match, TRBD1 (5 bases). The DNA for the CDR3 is TGTGCCAGTAGTATTAAAGGGGAATCATCCTACGAGCAGTACTTC. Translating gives CASSIKGESSYEQYF.